These 9 T cell receptor beta chains came from one sample sequenced in a study of cytotoxic CD8 clonotypes in ibrutinib-treated CLL. Data came from immunoSEQ multiplex PCR; TCRdb stores just in-frame clones and leaves some out. The sample gives just over 200,000 clones, 79% of which show up once; 11% is in the top ten. The specimen comprised PBMCs, sampled after 12 months of ibrutinib treatment. The receptor set was obtained from a human donor with chronic lymphocytic leukemia.

The chain joins TRBV6-1 to TRBJ1-1, with D possibly matching TRBD1 (5 bases). The germline V and J ends were trimmed by 0 bases and 2 bases, with 13 bases remaining between them. Germline V lookup: CDR1 MNHNS, CDR2 SASEGT. CDR3 size: 16 residues. The CDR3 nucleotides read TGTGCCAGCAGTGAAGCGCTTGGGGGAGTAAACACTGAAGCTTTCTTT. The encoded protein is CASSEALGGVNTEAFF.

This clone has a single count. This chain joins TRBV18 and TRBJ2-3, with 9 bases lining up with TRBD1. From germline, CDR1 is KGHSH and CDR2 LQKENI. The CDR3 covers 14 residues. With 8 bases clipped from V and 2 bases from J, the junction kept 5 bases outside the gene matches. The CDR3 bases are TGTGCCAGCGCACGGACAGGGGTCACAGATACGCAGTATTTT. This codes for CASARTGVTDTQYF.

V gene TRBV5-1 combines with J gene TRBJ1-2; D unresolved. Looked up from germline, CDR1 is SGHRS and CDR2 is YFSETQ. This CDR3 region has 14 residues. Trimming cost V 1 base and J 6 bases, with 13 bases left between them. This chain's CDR3 is CASSLKATGHGYTF. In DNA form, the CDR3 reads TGCGCCAGCAGCTTGAAAGCCACCGGTCATGGCTACACCTTC.

The chain combines TRBV7-9 with TRBJ2-7, with no clear D. CDR1 SEHNR and CDR2 FQNEAQ come from the germline V gene (reference sequence). V lost 6 bases, J lost 0 bases, and 9 bases lay in between. CDR3 length: 13 residues. CDR3 amino acids: CASSPSSSYEQYF. The CDR3 DNA is TGTGCCAGCAGTCCATCCAGCTCCTACGAGCAGTACTTC.

J is TRBJ1-2 and V is TRBV6-1; D not resolved. Germline V gene data show CDR1 as MNHNS and CDR2 as SASEGT. The CDR3 length is 14 residues. V was pared by 4 bases and J by 3 bases, with 12 bases between. CDR3: CASSAQDGYYGYTF. The CDR3 coding sequence is TGTGCCAGCAGTGCCCAGGACGGATACTATGGCTACACCTTC.

In its sample, this clone was seen a few times. The chain carries TRBV6-5 and TRBJ1-2; D gene ambiguous. Trimming left V 0 bases short and J 8 bases short, with 10 bases between. Germline V gene sequence: CDR1 MNHEY, CDR2 SVGAGI. This CDR3 has 13 residues. As DNA, the CDR3 is TGTGCCAGCAGTTACTCTCACTACGAGGGCTACACCTTC. This translates into CASSYSHYEGYTF.

This clone occurred once. The chain is built from TRBV5-1 and TRBJ1-1; a possible D gene is TRBD1 (5 bases). V lost 4 bases and J lost 6, with 22 bases in between. The germline CDR1 and CDR2 sequences are SGHRS and YFSETQ. The length of the CDR3 is 16 residues. CDR3 sequence: CASSPKEGSQWAEAFF. The DNA of the CDR3 is TGCGCCAGCAGCCCTAAAGAGGGGAGTCAGTGGGCTGAAGCTTTCTTT.

V usage is TRBV18 and J usage is TRBJ1-1, with D possibly matching TRBD1 (6 bases). CDR3 length: 15 residues. V lost 6 bases to trimming and J lost 2 bases, with 16 bases between them. Germline values: CDR1 KGHSH, CDR2 LQKENI. This CDR3 is CASSQYRQANTEAFF. The CDR3 DNA is TGTGCCAGCTCTCAATACCGACAGGCCAACACTGAAGCTTTCTTT.

The chain recombines TRBV6-1 with TRBJ2-3; D is undetermined. The V and J ends lost 5 bases and 0 bases respectively, with 9 bases between them. CDR1 MNHNS and CDR2 SASEGT come from the germline V gene. The CDR3 sequence is 14 residues long. The CDR3 DNA sequence: TGTGCCAGCAGTCTGGGTCTTAGCACAGATACGCAGTATTTT. Protein: CASSLGLSTDTQYF.